One sample yielded the 23 T cell receptor beta chains listed below, sequenced in a study of blood T cell repertoires in COVID-19. The method was immunoSEQ multiplex PCR; TCRdb's version includes in-frame clones alone and lacks a portion of them. The profile shows 45,000 or so clones, less than 90% of them singletons. The sequenced sample consisted of peripheral blood. The receptors derive from a human donor in a cohort sampled during active COVID-19.

The V and J genes are TRBV7-8 and TRBJ2-1; 7 nucleotides line up with TRBD1. Germline CDR1 reads SGHVS; CDR2 reads FQNEAQ. The CDR3 totals 16 residues. Trimming at V came to 5 bases and at J to 0 bases, leaving 7 bases not matched to a gene. CDR3 amino acids: CASSGDSGSSYNEQFF. DNA for the CDR3: TGTGCCAGCAGCGGGGACAGCGGTAGCTCCTACAATGAGCAGTTCTTC. Based on the CDR3 plus reference TRBV7-8 and TRBJ2-1, the full variable domain is GAGVSQSPRYKVAKRGQDVALRCDPISGHVSLFWYQQALGQGPEFLTYFQNEAQLDKSGLPSDRFFAERPEGSVSTLKIQRTQQEDSAVYLCASSGDSGSSYNEQFFGPGTRLTVL.

The chain carries TRBV7-3 and TRBJ1-1, with D uncertain. CDR1 is SGHTA, CDR2 FQGTGA, per germline. CDR3 length: 13 amino acids. Trimming shortened V by 4 bases and J by 7 bases, and 13 bases separated the two germline ends. The chain's CDR3 is CASSSYPQDEAFF. The CDR3 DNA reads TGTGCCAGCAGCTCCTACCCCCAAGATGAAGCTTTCTTT.

J is TRBJ2-6 and V is TRBV19; weak D call: TRBD1 (5 bases). The germline V and J ends were trimmed by 7 bases and 2 bases, with 18 bases remaining between them. Germline V gene sequence: CDR1 LNHDA, CDR2 SQIVND (reference sequence). The CDR3 contains 17 residues. Written as DNA, the CDR3 is TGTGCCAGTACTTCAAGGGGCGCGTGGGCTGGGGCCAACGTCCTGACTTTC. Amino acids: CASTSRGAWAGANVLTF.

The CDR3 DNA reads as TGTGCCAGCAGTCTTGGACAGGTAGGAAATCAGCCCCAGCATTTT. Protein product: CASSLGQVGNQPQHF. This sequence joins TRBV6-2 or TRBV6-3 and TRBJ1-5, with 7 bases lining up with TRBD1. Germline values: CDR1 MNHEY, CDR2 SVGEGT. The CDR3 contains 15 residues. With V trimmed by 5 bases and J by 4 bases, 8 bases remained unmatched.

This chain uses TRBV13 with TRBJ2-7, with D possibly matching TRBD2 (7 bases). Between the trimmed V and J ends, which lost 4 bases and 1 base, there was a span of 14 bases. Germline CDR1 is PRHDT and CDR2 is FYEKMQ (reference sequence). The CDR3 covers 15 residues. The CDR3 nucleotides read TGTGCCAGCAGCTCAGGGAGGGGGGGATCCTACGAGCAGTACTTC. Protein sequence: CASSSGRGGSYEQYF.

The chain is built from TRBV4-2 and TRBJ1-2; 9 positions agree with TRBD1. Germline V gives CDR1 LGHNA, CDR2 YNFKEQ. The V segment lost 4 bases and the J segment 2 bases; nucleotides outside the gene matches: 11. The CDR3 totals 17 residues. For the CDR3, the DNA is TGTGCCAGCAGCCGGAACTACGGGACAGGGACGAACTATGGCTACACCTTC. Its protein is CASSRNYGTGTNYGYTF.

This clone was seen just once. Because the CDR3's place on the DNA is in doubt, the DNA is left out and the CDR3 is given as listed by TCRdb. V is TRBV6-5 and J is TRBJ1-2. Germline CDR1 is MNHEY and CDR2 is SVGAGI. The CDR3 comprises 15 residues, both ends counted. CDR3 amino acids: CASSPPGGVGPGYTF.

The rearrangement uses TRBV19 and TRBJ1-6; D is unresolved. The CDR3 runs to 17 residues. Germline loops: CDR1 LNHDA, CDR2 SQIVND (reference sequence). Trimming stripped 5 bases from V and 3 bases from J, with 17 bases between. This chain's CDR3 is CASSSAGIDFYNSPLHF. CDR3 nucleotides: TGTGCCAGTAGTTCAGCGGGTATAGATTTCTATAATTCACCCCTCCACTTT.

The J gene is TRBJ1-6, the V gene TRBV7-6; 7 positions agree with TRBD1. V shed 5 bases and J 7 bases; nucleotides not matched to a gene: 8. Germline-derived CDR1 and CDR2 are SGHVS and FNYEAQ. This CDR3 has 15 residues. Written as DNA, the CDR3 is TGTGCCAGCAGCCCCCAGGGGGAAGTAAATTCACCCCTCCACTTT. Amino acid sequence: CASSPQGEVNSPLHF.

As for this clone: Germline and junction disagree at one end, which may indicate a read error. The chain uses TRBV7-7 and TRBJ2-5, with 8 bases lining up with TRBD1. From germline, CDR1 is SSHAT and CDR2 FNYEAQ (reference sequence). The length of the CDR3 is 14 residues. CDR3 bases: TGTGCTAGCAGACGGGACAGGACAGAAGAGACCCAGTACTTC. It specifies CASRRDRTEETQYF.

The chain uses TRBV4-2 and TRBJ2-3; 7 nucleotides align to TRBD2. This CDR3 region has 18 residues. Germline values: CDR1 LGHNA, CDR2 YNFKEQ. V lost 2 bases, J lost 0 bases, and 11 bases stayed unmatched. CDR3 in DNA: TGTGCCAGCAGCCAACAATGGGGGGAGGGGACTAGCACAGATACGCAGTATTTT. This translates into CASSQQWGEGTSTDTQYF.

This clone was seen only a few times. V gene TRBV19 combines with J gene TRBJ1-2; 7 bases agree with TRBD1. J gave up 3 bases and V 4 bases, and 2 bases lay outside the gene matches. The CDR3 runs to 13 residues. In germline, CDR1 is LNHDA, CDR2 SQIVND (reference sequence). This CDR3 reads CASSKDRDYGYTF. CDR3 bases: TGTGCCAGTAGTAAAGACAGGGACTATGGCTACACCTTC.

This chain connects TRBV6-2 or TRBV6-3 to TRBJ1-2; D possibly corresponds to TRBD1 (6 bases). The CDR3 is 19 residues long. In germline, CDR1 is MNHEY, CDR2 SVGEGT. V was pared by 4 bases and J by 0 bases, with 24 bases between. The CDR3: CASSFDGRTAILANYGYTF. Here the CDR3 DNA reads TGTGCCAGCAGTTTCGACGGAAGGACAGCGATTTTAGCTAACTATGGCTACACCTTC.

The rearrangement uses TRBV4-3 and TRBJ2-7; TRBD1 agrees at 9 bases. The germline V gene encodes CDR1 LGHNA and CDR2 YSLEER. The V segment lost 0 bases and the J segment 2 bases; nucleotides outside the gene matches: 5. This CDR3 is 16 amino acids long. The DNA of the CDR3 is TGCGCCAGCAGCCAAGATCTGGGACAGGGAGCCTACGAGCAGTACTTC. It codes for CASSQDLGQGAYEQYF.

The chain links TRBV12-3 or TRBV12-4 to TRBJ1-1; D gene ambiguous. V was cut by 5 bases and J by 5 bases, with 12 bases left in between. The CDR3 is 13 amino acids. The chain's CDR3 is CASSTHEGTEAFF. The DNA of the CDR3 is TGTGCCAGCAGTACCCATGAGGGAACTGAAGCTTTCTTT.

This sequence joins TRBV12-3 or TRBV12-4 and TRBJ2-3, with D possibly matching TRBD2 (6 bases). This CDR3 comprises 13 residues. The V gene lost 8 bases and the J gene lost 10 bases, with 19 bases spanning the gap. This CDR3 is CASWDWAVGSQYF. CDR3 nucleotide sequence: TGTGCCAGCTGGGACTGGGCCGTCGGCTCGCAGTATTTT.

This clone was observed a handful of times. The chain carries TRBV6-2 or TRBV6-3 and TRBJ2-1; a weak D match, TRBD1 (5 bases). CDR1 and CDR2 from the germline V gene are MNHEY and SVGEGT. The V end was cut by 3 bases, the J end by 6 bases, with 15 bases between. There are 15 residues in the CDR3. CDR3 DNA: TGTGCCAGCAGTTATCACCAGGGAAGTCGCAATGAGCAGTTCTTC. This encodes CASSYHQGSRNEQFF.

This clone appeared a single time. The chain uses TRBV6-5 and TRBJ1-2; 7 bases align to TRBD1. The length of the CDR3 is 12 residues. V lost 6 bases and J lost 7; bases outside the gene matches: 5. Germline CDR1 MNHEY, CDR2 SVGAGI. Here the CDR3 DNA reads TGTGCCAGCAGGGAGGGGGCTCTTGGCTACACCTTC. It encodes CASREGALGYTF.

The CDR3 DNA follows: TGCGCCAGCAGCCCCGGACAGGGGCTGGCTGGCTACACCTTC. As protein: CASSPGQGLAGYTF. The chain carries TRBV5-1 and TRBJ1-2, with 9 bases fitting TRBD1. Looked up from germline, CDR1 is SGHRS and CDR2 is YFSETQ. This CDR3 has 14 amino acids. Trimming removed 4 bases from V and 7 bases from J; junction bases left unmatched: 8. The full variable domain, completed using reference TRBV5-1 and TRBJ1-2, is KAGVTQTPRYLIKTRGQQVTLSCSPISGHRSVSWYQQTPGQGLQFLFEYFSETQRNKGNFPGRFSGRQFSNSRSEMNVSTLELGDSALYLCASSPGQGLAGYTFGSGTRLTVV.

The V call is TRBV4-2, the J call TRBJ1-6; D may be TRBD1 (6 bases). V lost 4 bases and J 5 bases, leaving 12 bases between the germline ends. This CDR3 has 15 residues. CDR1 is LGHNA, CDR2 YNFKEQ, per germline. DNA of the CDR3: TGTGCCAGCAGCCCATACAGGGCGGATAATTCACCCCTCCACTTT. Its translation is CASSPYRADNSPLHF.

This clone was counted a single time. This chain links TRBV7-9 with TRBJ2-2, with D tentatively TRBD1 (6 bases). CDR3 length: 14 amino acids. V shed 6 bases and J shed 5 bases, with 13 bases lying between them. Germline CDR1 and CDR2: SEHNR and FQNEAQ (reference sequence). This chain's CDR3 is CASRSTGVTGELFF. CDR3 nucleotides: TGTGCCAGCAGATCGACAGGTGTGACCGGGGAGCTGTTTTTT.

The chain couples TRBV15 to TRBJ1-2, with D possibly matching TRBD1 (6 bases). Trimming cost V 1 base and J 4 bases, with 13 bases left between them. The CDR3 has 15 amino acids. Germline V gene sequence: CDR1 LNHNV, CDR2 YYDKDF (reference sequence). Here the CDR3 reads CATSRGTQGGYGYTF. For the CDR3, the DNA is TGTGCCACCAGCAGAGGCACACAGGGCGGCTATGGCTACACCTTC.

CDR3 region: CASKGGQGLSSYEQYF. Here the CDR3 DNA reads TGCGCCAGCAAAGGGGGACAGGGGCTCAGCTCCTACGAGCAGTACTTC. The chain has TRBV5-1 and TRBJ2-7; the match to TRBD1 covers 10 bases. CDR1 is SGHRS and CDR2 is YFSETQ in the germline V gene. The ends lost 6 bases at V and 0 bases at J; junction bases unmatched: 9. This CDR3 spans 16 amino acids.